This entry concerns a single T cell receptor (beta chain). Its target is unknown. The data originate from a study of cytomegalovirus exposure and HLA in healthy donors. Overall study results and limits: Reportedly, diagnosis of cytomegalovirus status by the classifier showed high specificity and sensitivity. A few chains tied to CMV proved CMV antigen-specific in vitro. According to the study, 180 or so TCR beta chains were cytomegalovirus-associated.

The ends lost 0 bases at V and 3 bases at J; junction bases unmatched: 0. The germline V gene encodes CDR1 SGHRS and CDR2 YFSETQ. This CDR3 is 15 amino acids long. Sequencing was performed with immunoSEQ multiplex PCR; in TCRdb, only in-frame clones are kept and a portion is missing. Of around 50,000 clones detected, approximately 95% appear once; the ten largest clones hold approximately 7.8%. J is TRBJ2-7 and V is TRBV5-1, with 13 bases matching TRBD2. This clonotype was sampled from a woman aged 18 to 35 in good health and CMV-seropositive. Sample: PBMCs. The CDR3 spells CASSLGLAGGYEQYF. The CDR3 region has the DNA TGCGCCAGCAGCTTGGGACTAGCGGGAGGCTACGAGCAGTACTTC. Complete variable domain (other parts from reference TRBV5-1 and TRBJ2-7): KAGVTQTPRYLIKTRGQQVTLSCSPISGHRSVSWYQQTPGQGLQFLFEYFSETQRNKGNFPGRFSGRQFSNSRSEMNVSTLELGDSALYLCASSLGLAGGYEQYFGPGTRLTVT.